Listed below are T cell receptor beta chains from one sample, sequenced in a study of radiotherapy plus CTLA-4 blockade in lung cancer. Repertoires were generated with immunoSEQ multiplex PCR, while TCRdb's copy carries only in-frame clones and drops some. Here the sample spans approximately 45,000 clones, roughly 60% being singletons. The sample was peripheral blood, taken from a patient treated with radiotherapy plus ipilimumab. These receptors originate from a human donor with non-small cell lung cancer who had a partial response to radiotherapy plus ipilimumab. Each CDR3 is given with its conserved first and last residue. The D gene is left open where the match is weak. The listing skips clone size in some rows; elsewhere it reads once, few, many or a size class.

TRBV29-1,few,NA,TRBJ2-3,TGCAGCGTTGGAGGGAGTTCTAGCACAGATACGCAGTATTTT,CSVGGSSSTDTQYF
TRBV9,few,NA,TRBJ2-1,TGTGCCAGCAGCGCCAACCGGGACACCACCTACAATGAGCAGTTCTTC,CASSANRDTTYNEQFF
TRBV5-1,NA,NA,TRBJ2-1,TGCGCCAGCACTCTCCGAGGGGAGCAGTTCTTC,CASTLRGEQFF
TRBV7-9,NA,NA,TRBJ2-7,TGTGCCAGCAGCTTATCGGACAGCTCCTACGAGCAGTACTTC,CASSLSDSSYEQYF
TRBV9,NA,TRBD2,TRBJ2-5,TGTGCCAGCAGCACACCCGGGGGGCAAGAGACCCAGTACTTC,CASSTPGGQETQYF
TRBV7-9,NA,TRBD1,TRBJ2-2,TGTGCCAGCAGCTTAGGACAGGGGGCCACCGGGGAGCTGTTTTTT,CASSLGQGATGELFF
TRBV5-5,NA,NA,TRBJ2-2,TGTGCCAGCAGCTTGACAGCCACCGGGGAGCTGTTTTTT,CASSLTATGELFF
TRBV27,NA,TRBD1,TRBJ1-1,TGTGCCAGCAGTTTATCGGGTCCCGCAGGGGGCTACATGAACACTGAAGCTTTCTTT,CASSLSGPAGGYMNTEAFF
TRBV12-2,NA,NA,TRBJ1-2,TGTGCAAGTCGCTTGGAGGCGAGCGATGTCACCTTC,CASRLEASDVTF
TRBV6-5,NA,TRBD1,TRBJ1-2,TGTGCCAGCAGTCCGACAGGGGGCTTCTATGGCTACACCTTC,CASSPTGGFYGYTF
TRBV4-2,NA,TRBD1,TRBJ1-4,TGTGCCAGCACCCGAACGGACAGGGTTGGCTTGGAACTGTTTTTT,CASTRTDRVGLELFF
TRBV6-6,medium-sized,NA,TRBJ1-4,TGTGCCAGCAGTTACTCGGAGAAACTGTTTTTT,CASSYSEKLFF
TRBV10-1,NA,TRBD1,TRBJ2-3,TGCGCCAGCAGTGAGGGGGACAGGGGGCCCAGAGATACGCAGTATTTT,CASSEGDRGPRDTQYF
TRBV7-2,NA,NA,TRBJ2-7,TGTGCCAGCAGCTTAAGTGTGGGGGCGCAGGCCTACGAGCAGTACTTC,CASSLSVGAQAYEQYF
TRBV11-2,NA,NA,TRBJ2-3,TGTGCCAGCAGCTTAGTTCACTCCACAGATACGCAGTATTTT,CASSLVHSTDTQYF
TRBV18,NA,TRBD1,TRBJ1-2,TGTGCCAGCTCACCAGACAGGGGGCAGGACTATGGCTACACCTTC,CASSPDRGQDYGYTF
TRBV9,many,TRBD1,TRBJ2-5,TGTGCCAGCAGCAAGAGACAGGGGATAAACCAAGAGACCCAGTACTTC,CASSKRQGINQETQYF
TRBV30,NA,TRBD1,TRBJ2-7,TGTGCCTGGAGCACTCTGGGGTGGCGTGCGACAGGGGCAATCCACGAGCAGTACTTC,CAWSTLGWRATGAIHEQYF
TRBV6-1,NA,NA,TRBJ1-2,TGTGCCAGCATTTATACTAGGGCCTATGGCTACACCTTC,CASIYTRAYGYTF
TRBV5-4,NA,TRBD1,TRBJ2-5,TGTGCCAGCAAAAGACAGGGCTCGCAAGAGACCCAGTACTTC,CASKRQGSQETQYF
TRBV7-2,NA,TRBD2,TRBJ2-1,TGTGCCAGCAGTCACCTAGCGGGCCTCTCCAGCGCCTACAATGAGCAGTTCTTC,CASSHLAGLSSAYNEQFF
TRBV29-1,NA,NA,TRBJ2-5,TGCAGCGTTGCACCTCTCGGGAGAGGGGGGGACCAAGAGACCCAGTACTTC,CSVAPLGRGGDQETQYF
TRBV29-1,NA,TRBD2,TRBJ2-5,TGCAGCGGGGGGACTAGCGGCGGAGAGACCCAGTACTTC,CSGGTSGGETQYF
TRBV4-1,NA,NA,TRBJ2-3,TGCGCCAGCAGCTTCCTAGCGTCGGGGACAGATACGCAGTATTTT,CASSFLASGTDTQYF
TRBV4-3,few,NA,TRBJ1-2,TGCGCCAGCAGCCAAGAGTGGGGGCTGGACTATGGCTACACCTTC,CASSQEWGLDYGYTF
TRBV6-5,many,TRBD1,TRBJ1-2,TGTGCCAGCACGGAGGACAGGACCGGCTACACCTTC,CASTEDRTGYTF
TRBV9,NA,NA,TRBJ1-4,TGTGCCAGCGGGGGGGGGATAGAGGAAAAACTGTTTTTT,CASGGGIEEKLFF
TRBV27,NA,NA,TRBJ1-2,TGTGCCAGCAGCGAGGGATGGCAGGGGAATGGCTACACCTTC,CASSEGWQGNGYTF
TRBV6-6,medium-sized,TRBD2,TRBJ2-5,TGTGCCAGCAGCCCCTGGGCGGGAGATCGCGAGACCCAGTACTTC,CASSPWAGDRETQYF
TRBV7-9,NA,NA,TRBJ2-5,TGTGCCAGCAGCCTCCGTTCGACTAGTTTAGGGACCCAGTACTTC,CASSLRSTSLGTQYF
TRBV5-4,NA,TRBD1,TRBJ1-2,TGTGCCAGCAGCTTGGGGCCGGGACAGGGAGATGGCTACACCTTC,CASSLGPGQGDGYTF
TRBV5-1,few,TRBD1,TRBJ1-1,TGCGCCAGCAGCCCCCAGGGGGCGCCGAACACTGAAGCTTTCTTT,CASSPQGAPNTEAFF
TRBV21-1,NA,NA,TRBJ1-6,TGTGCCAGCAGCAAATCGATAGGAGATTCACCCCTCCACTTT,CASSKSIGDSPLHF
TRBV6-5,NA,NA,TRBJ2-7,TGTGCCAGCAGTTACTCGACGACAGGATCCTACGAGCAGTACTTC,CASSYSTTGSYEQYF
TRBV6-1,few,NA,TRBJ1-2,TGTGCCAGCAGCCCCCCTTGGGGGGATGGCTACACCTTC,CASSPPWGDGYTF
TRBV4-2,NA,NA,TRBJ2-3,TGTGCCAGCAGCCGTACAGGAGACCGGGCCACGCAGTATTTT,CASSRTGDRATQYF
TRBV7-2,NA,TRBD2,TRBJ2-7,TGTGCCAGCAGCCGACCCGGGACTAGCTCTTACGAGCAGTACTTC,CASSRPGTSSYEQYF
TRBV7-2,NA,TRBD2,TRBJ2-3,TGTGCCAGCAGCTTACAGCGGGGGAACACAGATACGCAGTATTTT,CASSLQRGNTDTQYF
TRBV5-1,NA,NA,TRBJ2-7,TGCGCCAGCAGCCCCTTCTACGAGCAGTACTTC,CASSPFYEQYF